A selection of T cell receptor beta chains follows, all from one sample in a study of identical twins. TCRdb re-called the 5' RACE reads through MiXCR, storing one row per CDR3 protein. This table holds about 220,000 distinct CDR3 sequences, less than 9.5% found once. Sample: memory (CD45RO+) T cells sorted from blood. The source is a young woman in good health. The CDR3 runs from the conserved cysteine through the conserved F or W. The order of the fields is J gene, D gene, V gene, clone size, CDR3 protein, CDR3 DNA. D genes are given only for firm matches. Some rows have no size entry. The others give once, few or many, or a class for an expanded clone.

TRBJ2-3,.,TRBV20-1,few,CSAREITGRDPSTDTQYF,TGCAGTGCTAGAGAGATTACCGGGCGGGATCCTAGCACAGATACGCAGTATTTT
TRBJ2-4,TRBD1,TRBV15,few,CATSAYVGQGNSRAKNIQYF,TGTGCCACCAGCGCGTATGTCGGACAGGGAAATTCGAGAGCCAAAAACATTCAGTACTTC
TRBJ2-1,TRBD2,TRBV7-2,.,CASLSASGSFNEQFF,TGTGCCAGCTTAAGCGCGAGCGGGAGTTTCAATGAGCAGTTCTTC
TRBJ2-4,TRBD2,TRBV9,many,CASSVGLAMPAGGRRNIQYF,TGTGCCAGCAGCGTCGGGTTGGCAATGCCAGCGGGAGGTCGAAGGAACATTCAGTACTTC
TRBJ2-1,TRBD2,TRBV25-1,few,CASEEGRDEQFF,TGTGCCAGCGAGGAGGGGAGGGATGAGCAGTTCTTC
TRBJ1-1,.,TRBV5-6,few,CASSLDMGPEAFF,TGTGCCAGCAGCTTGGACATGGGACCGGAAGCTTTCTTT
TRBJ2-1,TRBD2,TRBV20-1,few,CSARRGAAGGPKEQFF,TGCAGTGCTAGGCGGGGGGCGGCGGGAGGGCCAAAGGAGCAGTTCTTC
TRBJ1-3,.,TRBV9,few,CASSVKGAGSGNTIYF,TGTGCCAGCAGCGTAAAGGGAGCGGGCTCTGGAAACACCATATATTTT
TRBJ2-7,TRBD2,TRBV6-2/TRBV6-3,.,CASSPRLAEYEQYF,TGTGCCAGCAGTCCCCGACTAGCAGAATACGAGCAGTACTTC
TRBJ1-1,.,TRBV12-3/TRBV12-4,.,CASSLSQNTEAFF,TGTGCCAGCAGTTTATCCCAGAACACTGAAGCTTTCTTT
TRBJ2-7,.,TRBV7-2,many,CASSLRGGGNEQYF,TGTGCCAGCAGCTTAAGGGGAGGGGGGAACGAGCAGTACTTC
TRBJ1-2,.,TRBV9,.,CASSVRTEANYGYTF,TGTGCCAGCAGCGTACGGACGGAAGCTAACTATGGCTACACCTTC
TRBJ2-3,TRBD1,TRBV20-1,.,CSARDYRLGQASFWTDTQYF,TGCAGTGCTAGAGACTACCGTTTGGGACAGGCCTCCTTTTGGACAGATACGCAGTATTTT
TRBJ1-5,.,TRBV18,few,CASSPELPSNQPQHF,TGTGCCAGCTCACCAGAGTTACCTAGCAATCAGCCCCAGCATTTT
TRBJ2-7,TRBD1,TRBV6-2/TRBV6-3,few,CASSRDSGSYEQYF,TGTGCCAGCAGCCGGGACAGCGGATCCTACGAGCAGTACTTC
TRBJ2-3,.,TRBV6-5,.,CASSYQRPGADTQYF,TGTGCCAGCAGTTACCAACGCCCTGGAGCAGATACGCAGTATTTT
TRBJ2-7,TRBD2,TRBV7-2,few,CASSIAGTSGGSYEQYF,TGTGCCAGCAGCATAGCCGGGACTAGCGGGGGGTCCTACGAGCAGTACTTC
TRBJ2-5,.,TRBV10-1,few,CASEFGRETQYF,TGCGCCAGCGAGTTTGGGCGAGAGACCCAGTACTTC
TRBJ2-7,.,TRBV4-3,.,CASSQDAGNYYEQYF,TGCGCCAGCAGCCAAGATGCGGGAAACTACTACGAGCAGTACTTC
TRBJ2-7,.,TRBV2,few,CASSDWAALSYEQYF,TGTGCCAGCAGTGATTGGGCAGCCCTCTCCTACGAGCAGTACTTC
TRBJ2-7,.,TRBV4-2,many,CASSQAGQSYEQYF,TGTGCCAGCAGCCAAGCCGGACAGTCCTACGAGCAGTACTTC
TRBJ1-1,TRBD1,TRBV20-1,many,CSAPWTGGTEAFF,TGCAGTGCTCCTTGGACAGGGGGCACTGAAGCTTTCTTT
TRBJ2-1,.,TRBV25-1,few,CASSESRAGTYNEQFF,TGTGCCAGCAGTGAATCCCGGGCTGGAACTTACAATGAGCAGTTCTTC
TRBJ2-5,TRBD2,TRBV15,few,CATSRTSGHQETQYF,TGTGCCACCAGCCGGACTAGCGGGCATCAAGAGACCCAGTACTTC
TRBJ2-7,.,TRBV2,many,CASSELAGSDYEQYF,TGTGCCAGCAGTGAATTGGCCGGGTCAGATTACGAGCAGTACTTC
TRBJ1-1,TRBD1,TRBV4-3,few,CASSQEPGQGGYEAFF,TGCGCCAGCAGCCAGGAACCGGGACAGGGTGGATATGAAGCTTTCTTT
TRBJ2-6,TRBD2,TRBV7-2,.,CASSPVGGTSGANVLTF,TGTGCCAGCAGCCCCGTGGGGGGGACTTCTGGGGCCAACGTCCTGACTTTC
TRBJ1-2,TRBD1,TRBV20-1,.,CSARDKTGGNNYGYTF,TGCAGTGCTAGAGATAAGACAGGGGGCAATAACTATGGCTACACCTTC
TRBJ2-7,.,TRBV10-1,.,CASSESVGPYEQYF,TGCGCCAGCAGTGAGTCGGTGGGACCCTACGAGCAGTACTTC
TRBJ2-7,.,TRBV7-9,.,CASSPRKGLGEQYF,TGTGCCAGCAGCCCCAGGAAAGGGCTCGGCGAGCAGTACTTC